The clone carrying this TCR beta chain turned up a few times. The antigen is undetermined. These data are taken from a study of cytomegalovirus exposure and HLA in healthy donors. Regarding the study as a whole: A missense variant in DCLRE1C was later tied to TCR beta V- and J-gene trimming. It was reportedly the case that the classifier diagnosed cytomegalovirus status with high specificity and sensitivity. The Asian-associated ancestry cluster reportedly had fewer N-insertions than the approximately 610-donor mean in a later analysis.

Healthy bone marrow donors made up the cohort. Trimming stripped 4 bases from V and 3 bases from J, with 10 bases between. CDR1 is SGHDN, CDR2 FVKESK, per germline. This CDR3 spans 13 amino acids. This PCR relied on a set of 60 Vbeta primers and 13 Jbeta primers. Only in-frame clones appear in the TCRdb table, and some are missing; sequencing was by immunoSEQ multiplex PCR. This sample carries approximately 210,000 clones, roughly three quarters of them seen once, and the ten largest clones take approximately 0.39%. Sequenced material: PBMCs. The sequence derives from a male donor in good health and CMV-seropositive. The chain couples TRBV14 to TRBJ2-7; D is uncertain. The CDR3 reads CASSRKTDYEQYF. The CDR3 bases are TGTGCCAGCAGCCGCAAGACTGACTACGAGCAGTACTTC.